These T cell receptor beta chains were read from a single sample in a study of identical twins. TCRdb re-derived calls from the 5' RACE reads in MiXCR, one entry per CDR3 protein. The table records around 370,000 distinct CDR3 sequences, roughly 10% of them present only once. Sequencing was carried out using naive T cells sorted from blood. The receptors were sampled from a woman aged 45 to 65 in good health. Each CDR3 is given with its conserved first and last residue. D genes are given only for firm matches. Clone size is shown for a subset of rows, as once, few, many or a class of expanded clone.

J: TRBJ1-2; V: TRBV7-9; size: -; D: -; DNA: TGTGCCAGCAGCTTAGGTGGAGGGATGCAGGATGGCTACACCTTC; CDR3: CASSLGGGMQDGYTF
J: TRBJ2-3; V: TRBV4-1; size: -; D: TRBD2; DNA: TGCGCCAGCAGCCAAGGATCCCAGCGGGGGAGCACAGATACGCAGTATTTT; CDR3: CASSQGSQRGSTDTQYF
J: TRBJ2-4; V: TRBV12-3/TRBV12-4; size: -; D: TRBD1; DNA: TGTGCCAGCAGACCCTACAGGGGAGCAGGAAACATTCAGTACTTC; CDR3: CASRPYRGAGNIQYF
J: TRBJ2-7; V: TRBV12-3/TRBV12-4; size: -; D: -; DNA: TGTGCCAGCAGTTCCTATAGCGGCCCGTACGAGCAGTACTTC; CDR3: CASSSYSGPYEQYF
J: TRBJ2-5; V: TRBV7-9; size: many; D: TRBD2; DNA: TGCGCCAGCAGCTTATCGGGAGGGGAGACCCAGTACTTC; CDR3: CASSLSGGETQYF
J: TRBJ1-6; V: TRBV12-3/TRBV12-4; size: few; D: -; DNA: TGTGCCAGCAGTTTTGAGAGGTCGCAGAATTCACCCCTCCACTTT; CDR3: CASSFERSQNSPLHF
J: TRBJ2-5; V: TRBV30; size: few; D: -; DNA: TGTGCCTGGAAGACCACCCCGGTGAAGACCCAGTACTTC; CDR3: CAWKTTPVKTQYF
J: TRBJ2-1; V: TRBV18; size: few; D: -; DNA: TGTGCCAGCTCACCAGTTGCACAGTACAATGAGCAGTTCTTC; CDR3: CASSPVAQYNEQFF
J: TRBJ1-1; V: TRBV6-2/TRBV6-3; size: few; D: -; DNA: TGTGCCAGCAGGGGCGGGGTTGAAGCTTTCTTT; CDR3: CASRGGVEAFF
J: TRBJ2-7; V: TRBV10-3; size: many; D: -; DNA: TGTGCCATCAGTCCTAAACTTGACGAGCAGTACTTC; CDR3: CAISPKLDEQYF
J: TRBJ1-1; V: TRBV7-6; size: few; D: -; DNA: TGTGCCAGCAGCCAGTACGTTACCGGGAACACTGAAGCTTTCTTT; CDR3: CASSQYVTGNTEAFF
J: TRBJ2-7; V: TRBV12-3/TRBV12-4; size: few; D: -; DNA: TGTGCCAGCAGTCAATCACCGGGCCTCTACGAGCAGTACTTC; CDR3: CASSQSPGLYEQYF
J: TRBJ2-3; V: TRBV12-3/TRBV12-4; size: -; D: TRBD2; DNA: TGTGCCAGCAGTCCGGGACTACGTCCAGATACGCAGTATTTT; CDR3: CASSPGLRPDTQYF
J: TRBJ2-6; V: TRBV3-1; size: -; D: -; DNA: TGTGCCAGCAGCCAAGTTGGGTCTGGGGCCAACGTCCTGACTTTC; CDR3: CASSQVGSGANVLTF
J: TRBJ2-3; V: TRBV5-1; size: few; D: -; DNA: TGCGCCAGCAGCTTGGTAGGTCAGGTCCCAGATACGCAGTATTTT; CDR3: CASSLVGQVPDTQYF
J: TRBJ2-3; V: TRBV6-6; size: -; D: -; DNA: TGTGCCAGCAGTTCAGTCAGGGTGAGCACAGATACGCAGTATTTT; CDR3: CASSSVRVSTDTQYF
J: TRBJ2-1; V: TRBV12-3/TRBV12-4; size: many; D: TRBD2; DNA: TGTGCCAGCAGTTTAAGGCTAGCGGGAGAAAATGAGCAGTTCTTC; CDR3: CASSLRLAGENEQFF
J: TRBJ2-3; V: TRBV4-1; size: few; D: -; DNA: TGCGCCAGCAGCCAAGGGACAGGCACAGATACGCAGTATTTT; CDR3: CASSQGTGTDTQYF
J: TRBJ2-6; V: TRBV27; size: -; D: TRBD1; DNA: TGTGCCAGCAAAAGAGGGACAGGGGACTCTGAGGCCAACGTCCTGACTTTC; CDR3: CASKRGTGDSEANVLTF
J: TRBJ2-2; V: TRBV4-1; size: many; D: -; DNA: TGCGCCAGCAGCCAAGGAATAGGCGGGCCTCCAGCCGGGGAGCTGTTTTTT; CDR3: CASSQGIGGPPAGELFF
J: TRBJ2-7; V: TRBV12-3/TRBV12-4; size: -; D: -; DNA: TGTGCCAGCAGTTTAGGGGCAGTCGAGCAGTACTTC; CDR3: CASSLGAVEQYF
J: TRBJ2-1; V: TRBV2; size: many; D: -; DNA: TGTGCCAGCAGCGACCGGCGCTACAATGAGCAGTTCTTC; CDR3: CASSDRRYNEQFF
J: TRBJ2-1; V: TRBV3-1; size: many; D: -; DNA: TGTGCCAGCAGCCGCCTGGGGCGGAGCTCCTACAATGAGCAGTTCTTC; CDR3: CASSRLGRSSYNEQFF
J: TRBJ1-2; V: TRBV30; size: few; D: -; DNA: TGTGCCACCTCGCCACCCGGCTATGGCTACACCTTC; CDR3: CATSPPGYGYTF
J: TRBJ2-1; V: TRBV5-1; size: many; D: -; DNA: TGCGCCAGCAGCGCAGACGGGCCTTACAATGAGCAGTTCTTC; CDR3: CASSADGPYNEQFF
J: TRBJ2-1; V: TRBV3-1; size: -; D: TRBD2; DNA: TGTGCCAGCAGCCAGGCTGGCGGGAGGGCCCTCGATGAGCAGTTCTTC; CDR3: CASSQAGGRALDEQFF
J: TRBJ2-1; V: TRBV5-1; size: few; D: TRBD2; DNA: TGCGCCAGCAGCTTCGCGGGAGGCAGTAACAATGAGCAGTTCTTC; CDR3: CASSFAGGSNNEQFF
J: TRBJ2-3; V: TRBV12-3/TRBV12-4; size: -; D: -; DNA: TGTGCCAGCAGTTTAGCGCCCGACACAGATACGCAGTATTTT; CDR3: CASSLAPDTDTQYF
J: TRBJ2-3; V: TRBV29-1; size: -; D: TRBD2; DNA: TGCAGCGTTGGTTCCCTAGCGGGATGGCCCCCCGTGGATACGCAGTATTTT; CDR3: CSVGSLAGWPPVDTQYF
J: TRBJ2-3; V: TRBV12-3/TRBV12-4; size: few; D: -; DNA: TGTGCCAGCTCCGGGATTGCAGATACGCAGTATTTT; CDR3: CASSGIADTQYF
J: TRBJ1-2; V: TRBV12-3/TRBV12-4; size: -; D: -; DNA: TGTGCCAGCAGTTTAGGCCTCATCAACTATGGCTACACCTTC; CDR3: CASSLGLINYGYTF
J: TRBJ2-2; V: TRBV19; size: -; D: -; DNA: TGTGCCAGTAAAGACCGGGACTCGTACACCGGGGAGCTGTTTTTT; CDR3: CASKDRDSYTGELFF
J: TRBJ2-5; V: TRBV5-1; size: few; D: -; DNA: TGCGCCAGCAGCTTAAGAGCGGCCTCCCAAGAGACCCAGTACTTC; CDR3: CASSLRAASQETQYF
J: TRBJ1-4; V: TRBV20-1; size: many; D: -; DNA: TGCAGTGCCCTGGCCCGGGGCTTGGCTTCGGGAGAAAAACTGTTTTTT; CDR3: CSALARGLASGEKLFF
J: TRBJ2-7; V: TRBV4-2; size: few; D: -; DNA: TGTGCCAGCAGCCCCCTCTTGGGTGAGCAGTACTTC; CDR3: CASSPLLGEQYF
J: TRBJ2-5; V: TRBV5-6; size: few; D: -; DNA: TGTGCCAGCAGCTTGGGGACTACCTACCAAGAGACCCAGTACTTC; CDR3: CASSLGTTYQETQYF
J: TRBJ1-1; V: TRBV5-1; size: many; D: -; DNA: TGCGCCAGCATCGAGACTCAGGGGAGCACTGAAGCTTTCTTT; CDR3: CASIETQGSTEAFF
J: TRBJ2-1; V: TRBV29-1; size: many; D: TRBD2; DNA: TGCAGCGTTGAACTGAGACTAGCGGGAGAGGGGGAGCAGTTCTTC; CDR3: CSVELRLAGEGEQFF
J: TRBJ2-3; V: TRBV12-3/TRBV12-4; size: many; D: -; DNA: TGTGCCAGCAGGCCCTCGGGCAGTTCTTTTACCGGTGCTAGCACAGATACGCAGTATTTT; CDR3: CASRPSGSSFTGASTDTQYF
J: TRBJ2-1; V: TRBV3-1; size: -; D: TRBD2; DNA: TGTGCCAGCAGCCAAGATCTCCTAGCGGGCAACAATGAGCAGTTCTTC; CDR3: CASSQDLLAGNNEQFF
J: TRBJ2-2; V: TRBV27; size: -; D: TRBD1; DNA: TGTGCCAGCACCTTCCTACAGGGGACCGACGGTTACCCCGGGGAGCTGTTTTTT; CDR3: CASTFLQGTDGYPGELFF
J: TRBJ2-1; V: TRBV6-5; size: few; D: -; DNA: TGTGCCAGTCTCCTCGGGGGACCCCGGGTCTACAATGAGCAGTTCTTC; CDR3: CASLLGGPRVYNEQFF
J: TRBJ2-3; V: TRBV20-1; size: many; D: TRBD2; DNA: TGCAGTGCTTATGGACTAGCAGCTAGCACAGATACGCAGTATTTT; CDR3: CSAYGLAASTDTQYF
J: TRBJ2-1; V: TRBV2; size: few; D: -; DNA: TGTGCCAGCAAGGGACTCCTCTCCTACAATGAGCAGTTCTTC; CDR3: CASKGLLSYNEQFF
J: TRBJ1-3; V: TRBV4-1; size: -; D: -; DNA: TGCGCCAGCCGGCCTGGGGGGGCGGAGGTGAGAGCTGGAAACACCATATATTTT; CDR3: CASRPGGAEVRAGNTIYF
J: TRBJ1-5; V: TRBV7-6; size: many; D: -; DNA: TGTGCCAGCAGCTTACGAAGGGATCAGCCCCAGCATTTT; CDR3: CASSLRRDQPQHF
J: TRBJ2-1; V: TRBV6-5; size: many; D: -; DNA: TGTGCCAGCAGCCCGACGGGTAGCTCCTACAATGAGCAGTTCTTC; CDR3: CASSPTGSSYNEQFF
J: TRBJ1-1; V: TRBV21-1; size: many; D: -; DNA: TGTGCCAGCCCATGCCGGGACAGTTTCAGTAAAGATGAAGCTTTCTTT; CDR3: CASPCRDSFSKDEAFF
J: TRBJ2-7; V: TRBV7-2; size: -; D: -; DNA: TGTGCCAGCAGCTTAGTTCGCCGGGAGCAGTACTTC; CDR3: CASSLVRREQYF
J: TRBJ2-7; V: TRBV3-1; size: few; D: -; DNA: TGTGCCAGCAGCCAACGTTCCGGGACTGCACCGCACTTC; CDR3: CASSQRSGTAPHF
J: TRBJ2-2; V: TRBV12-3/TRBV12-4; size: -; D: TRBD1; DNA: TGTGCCAGCAGAACAGGGGGAGTCGGGGAGCTGTTTTTT; CDR3: CASRTGGVGELFF
J: TRBJ2-1; V: TRBV20-1; size: -; D: TRBD2; DNA: TGCAGTGCTAGATGGCGGGAGGGTTACAATGAGCAGTTCTTC; CDR3: CSARWREGYNEQFF
J: TRBJ2-3; V: TRBV2; size: few; D: -; DNA: TGTGCCAGCAACCCGGGCCCCGGCATAGATACGCAGTATTTT; CDR3: CASNPGPGIDTQYF
J: TRBJ2-5; V: TRBV4-1; size: -; D: TRBD2; DNA: TGCGCCAGCAGCCAAGAAGGCGGGAGGGCCGGAGGGGAGACCCAGTACTTC; CDR3: CASSQEGGRAGGETQYF
J: TRBJ2-5; V: TRBV20-1; size: many; D: -; DNA: TGCAGTCCTCGCGGGGCAAAGGAAGAGACCCAGTACTTC; CDR3: CSPRGAKEETQYF
J: TRBJ2-5; V: TRBV12-3/TRBV12-4; size: many; D: -; DNA: TGTGCCAGCAGTACCGGACAAACGTCGCGCGAGACCCAGTACTTC; CDR3: CASSTGQTSRETQYF